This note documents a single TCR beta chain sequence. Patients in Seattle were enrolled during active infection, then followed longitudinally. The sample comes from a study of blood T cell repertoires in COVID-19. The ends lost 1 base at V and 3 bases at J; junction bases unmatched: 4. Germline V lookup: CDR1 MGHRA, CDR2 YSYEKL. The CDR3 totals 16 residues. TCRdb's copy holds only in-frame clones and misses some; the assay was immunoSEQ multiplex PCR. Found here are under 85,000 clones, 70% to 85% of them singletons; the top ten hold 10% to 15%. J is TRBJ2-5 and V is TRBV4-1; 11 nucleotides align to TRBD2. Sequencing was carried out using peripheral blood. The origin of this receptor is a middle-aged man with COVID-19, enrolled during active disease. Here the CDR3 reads CASSQGISGGEETQYF. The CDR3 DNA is TGCGCCAGCAGCCAAGGAATTAGCGGGGGGGAAGAGACCCAGTACTTC.